These 26 T cell receptor beta chains originate from one sample sequenced in a study of OX40 agonist ivuxolimab in advanced cancers. Only in-frame clones appear in the TCRdb table, and some are missing; sequencing was by immunoSEQ multiplex PCR. The top ten clones hold approximately 0.63% of a sample with 73,000 or so clones, 65% to 90% of them seen once. The source was CD4+ or CD8+ T cells sorted from blood, collected in a trial of the OX40 agonist ivuxolimab. The receptor set was obtained from an adult with an advanced solid tumor such as melanoma, head and neck, liver or kidney cancer.

The J gene is TRBJ2-2, the V gene TRBV7-2; the D is unclear. In germline, CDR1 is SGHTA, CDR2 FQGNSA. This CDR3 region has 13 residues. V gave up 5 bases and J gave up 3 bases, with 7 bases separating them. Written as DNA, the CDR3 is TGTGCCAGCAGCGTCCGGGACACCGGGGAGCTGTTTTTT. It is translated as CASSVRDTGELFF.

The chain has TRBV6-6 and TRBJ1-5, with TRBD1 as a possible D gene (5 bases). CDR1 is MNHNY, CDR2 SVGAGI, per germline (reference sequence). The CDR3 sequence is 14 residues long. Trimming left V 7 bases short and J 6 bases short, with 16 bases between. The CDR3 DNA reads TGTGCCAGCACCCTACCCGAAGGGGCTCAGCCCCAGCATTTT. It encodes CASTLPEGAQPQHF.

The CDR3 coding sequence is TGCGCCAGCAGTGACCAGGGTATTACTAATGAAAAACTGTTTTTT. This codes for CASSDQGITNEKLFF. This chain uses TRBV10-2 with TRBJ1-4; possible D gene TRBD1, 5 bases. The CDR3 is made up of 15 amino acids. Germline V gene lookup returns CDR1 WSHSY and CDR2 SAAADI. Trimming pared 3 bases from V and 2 bases from J, leaving 10 bases between.

This sequence joins TRBV10-3 and TRBJ1-1; TRBD1 might be the D (6 bases). V was shortened by 4 bases and J by 2 bases, with 14 bases between the two germline ends. Germline lookup yields CDR1 ENHRY and CDR2 SYGVKD. The CDR3 contains 15 residues. The DNA of the CDR3 is TGTGCCATCAGTGGACAAGGGGGGACCAACACTGAAGCTTTCTTT. It is translated as CAISGQGGTNTEAFF.

The J gene is TRBJ2-5, the V gene TRBV6-6; D unclear. Germline CDR1 reads MNHNY; CDR2 reads SVGAGI (reference sequence). CDR3 size: 13 residues. Trimming took 2 bases from V and 9 from J, leaving 13 bases between them. CDR3 amino acids: CASSYGSRSAQYF. CDR3 DNA: TGTGCCAGCAGTTACGGCAGCAGAAGTGCCCAGTACTTC.

The chain couples TRBV5-1 to TRBJ1-4, with a possible D match to TRBD1 (6 bases). The CDR3 is 16 residues long. Germline V gene sequence: CDR1 SGHRS, CDR2 YFSETQ. V lost 4 bases and J 8 bases, leaving 21 bases between the germline ends. In DNA form, the CDR3 reads TGCGCCAGCAGCCCAAGCTTAAGACAGGCGGGGGAAAAACTGTTTTTT. The encoded protein is CASSPSLRQAGEKLFF.

This sequence joins TRBV7-2 and TRBJ2-5; D is ambiguous. The CDR3 has 15 residues. Germline V gene data show CDR1 as SGHTA and CDR2 as FQGNSA. Trimming pared 5 bases from V and 4 bases from J, leaving 17 bases between. CDR3 amino acids: CASSLNRVTGETQYF. Here the CDR3 DNA reads TGTGCCAGCAGCCTAAACCGGGTTACCGGAGAGACCCAGTACTTC.

The rearrangement uses TRBV19 and TRBJ1-6; TRBD1 matches at 7 bases. Trimming removed 9 bases from V and 2 bases from J; junction bases left unmatched: 4. Per the germline V gene, CDR1 is LNHDA and CDR2 is SQIVND (reference sequence). This CDR3 region has 14 residues. CDR3 region: CASDQGAYNSPLHF. As DNA, the CDR3 is TGTGCCAGCGATCAGGGGGCCTATAATTCACCCCTCCACTTT.

The chain combines TRBV5-4 with TRBJ1-6, with D perhaps matching TRBD1 (6 bases). Looked up from germline, CDR1 is SGHNT and CDR2 is YYREEE (reference sequence). The length of the CDR3 is 15 residues. V lost 5 bases to trimming and J lost 5 bases, with 14 bases between them. CDR3 residues: CASRSGQTNNSPLHF. The CDR3 nucleotides read TGTGCCAGCAGATCTGGACAGACCAATAATTCACCCCTCCACTTT.

This chain links TRBV5-1 with TRBJ1-6; 9 positions agree with TRBD1. J was trimmed by 5 bases and V by 4 bases; bases with no gene match: 4. The CDR3 is made up of 15 amino acids. Germline V gives CDR1 SGHRS, CDR2 YFSETQ. CDR3 protein: CASSAGTGNNSPLHF. In DNA form, the CDR3 reads TGCGCCAGCAGCGCAGGGACAGGGAATAATTCACCCCTCCACTTT.

This clone was observed a handful of times. V is TRBV19 and J is TRBJ1-2; 7 bases are shared with TRBD1. The CDR3 covers 16 residues. V lost 5 bases, J lost 2 bases, and 11 bases stayed unmatched. Germline V CDR1 and CDR2: LNHDA, SQIVND (reference sequence). The CDR3 nucleotides read TGTGCCAGTAGTTCAATACAGGGGAATGCGAACTATGGCTACACCTTC. It specifies CASSSIQGNANYGYTF.

The chain couples TRBV4-3 to TRBJ2-2; 8 bases agree with TRBD2. Per germline, CDR1 LGHNA and CDR2 YSLEER. The CDR3 loop spans 15 amino acids. Trimming took 3 bases from V and 1 from J; bases not matched to a gene: 1. The CDR3 coding sequence is TGCGCCAGCAGCCAGGGACTAGGGAACACCGGGGAGCTGTTTTTT. It is translated as CASSQGLGNTGELFF.

This clone was picked up one time. The chain combines TRBV7-2 with TRBJ2-5; possibly TRBD1 for D (5 bases). The germline gives CDR1 SGHTA, CDR2 FQGNSA. The CDR3 extends over 15 amino acids. V lost 5 bases and J 1 base, leaving 14 bases between the germline ends. CDR3 region: CASSITETVQETQYF. CDR3 sequence (DNA): TGTGCCAGCAGCATTACAGAGACAGTCCAAGAGACCCAGTACTTC. The full variable domain, completed using reference TRBV7-2 and TRBJ2-5, is GAGVSQSPSNKVTEKGKDVELRCDPISGHTALYWYRQSLGQGLEFLIYFQGNSAPDKSGLPSDRFSAERTGGSVSTLTIQRTQQEDSAVYLCASSITETVQETQYFGPGTRLLVL.

The rearrangement uses TRBV27 and TRBJ1-2, with 10 bases identical to TRBD1. Per the germline V gene, CDR1 is MNHEY and CDR2 is SMNVEV (reference sequence). Unmatched junction bases numbered 8, after V lost 5 bases and J lost 8 bases. The CDR3 extends over 14 amino acids. The CDR3 spells CASSLAGTGVGYTF. The CDR3 bases are TGTGCCAGCAGTCTGGCCGGGACAGGGGTAGGCTACACCTTC.

The rearrangement joins TRBV7-2 to TRBJ2-1; D might be TRBD1 (6 bases). Trimming stripped 5 bases from V and 4 bases from J, with 12 bases between. The germline gives CDR1 SGHTA, CDR2 FQGNSA. CDR3 length equals 14 residues. CDR3 sequence: CASSPADRYNEQFF. In DNA, the CDR3 is TGTGCCAGCAGCCCAGCCGACAGGTACAATGAGCAGTTCTTC.

The gene calls are TRBV7-2 and TRBJ2-1; 7 bases fit TRBD1. Germline CDR1 is SGHTA and CDR2 is FQGNSA. The CDR3 covers 15 residues. Trimming at V came to 2 bases and at J to 6 bases, leaving 7 bases not matched to a gene. The CDR3 region has the DNA TGTGCCAGCAGCTTATGGGACAGCCATGTCAATGAGCAGTTCTTC. It yields the protein CASSLWDSHVNEQFF.

The gene calls are TRBV14 and TRBJ1-1; D is perhaps TRBD1 (5 bases). The length of the CDR3 is 14 residues. Trimming stripped 4 bases from V and 0 bases from J, with 9 bases between. Per germline, CDR1 SGHDN and CDR2 FVKESK. The CDR3 reads CASSRGRMNTEAFF. The CDR3 DNA is TGTGCCAGCAGCCGGGGACGGATGAACACTGAAGCTTTCTTT.

This clone occurred a few times. V and J are TRBV19 and TRBJ1-5, with D possibly being TRBD1 (6 bases). The germline V and J ends were trimmed by 6 bases and 3 bases, with 15 bases remaining between them. Germline V gene lookup returns CDR1 LNHDA and CDR2 SQIVND (reference sequence). This CDR3 is 15 amino acids long. Here the CDR3 DNA reads TGTGCCAGTAGCCCCACGGACAGCATCAATCAGCCCCAGCATTTT. It specifies CASSPTDSINQPQHF.

The V and J genes are TRBV6-1 and TRBJ2-2, with D possibly TRBD1 on 5 matching bases. The V and J ends lost 7 bases and 5 bases respectively, with 11 bases between them. The germline CDR1 and CDR2 sequences are MNHNS and SASEGT. The CDR3 covers 13 residues. This CDR3 is CASNYRSTGELFF. The CDR3 bases are TGTGCCAGCAATTACAGGTCTACCGGGGAGCTGTTTTTT.

The V gene is TRBV19, the J gene TRBJ1-2, with no clear D. Germline V gene sequence: CDR1 LNHDA, CDR2 SQIVND (reference sequence). Trimming pared 1 base from V and 5 bases from J, leaving 8 bases between. The CDR3 is 13 residues long. CDR3 sequence (DNA): TGTGCCAGTAGTATAGGCGGGGAGTATGGCTACACCTTC. Its translation: CASSIGGEYGYTF.

The chain recombines TRBV7-2 with TRBJ2-1; 10 nucleotides match TRBD2. This CDR3 is 15 amino acids long. Germline V gene data show CDR1 as SGHTA and CDR2 as FQGNSA. V shed 5 bases, J shed 4 bases, and the junction held 5 bases outside the gene matches. The DNA of the CDR3 is TGTGCCAGCAGCCCACTAGCGGGGCGGTACAATGAGCAGTTCTTC. It is translated as CASSPLAGRYNEQFF.

This chain connects TRBV7-2 to TRBJ1-5, with TRBD1 matching 8 bases. Germline CDR1 SGHTA, CDR2 FQGNSA. This CDR3 region has 15 residues. V lost 5 bases to trimming and J lost 4 bases; unmatched junction nucleotides: 7. The CDR3 DNA reads TGTGCCAGCAGCCCCCGGCAGGGGGCGAATCAGCCCCAGCATTTT. Amino acids: CASSPRQGANQPQHF.

J is TRBJ2-1 and V is TRBV7-7; a possible D gene is TRBD1 (6 bases). The V end was cut by 5 bases, the J end by 5 bases, with 10 bases between. This CDR3 region has 13 residues. Germline lookup yields CDR1 SSHAT and CDR2 FNYEAQ (reference sequence). The DNA for the CDR3 is TGTGCCAGCAGCCTGACAGGTAACAATGAGCAGTTCTTC. This codes for CASSLTGNNEQFF. The whole variable domain, remainder taken from reference TRBV7-7 and TRBJ2-1, is GAGVSQSPRYKVTKRGQDVTLRCDPISSHATLYWYQQALGQGPEFLTYFNYEAQPDKSGLPSDRFSAERPEGSISTLTIQRTEQRDSAMYRCASSLTGNNEQFFGPGTRLTVL.

The chain recombines TRBV30 with TRBJ1-2; the D gene is possibly TRBD1 (5 bases). With 0 bases removed from V and 3 bases from J, the gap between germline ends came to 8 bases. Germline lookup yields CDR1 GTSNPN and CDR2 SVGIG (reference sequence). This CDR3 region has 13 residues. The CDR3 is CAWSVSRDYGYTF. DNA for the CDR3: TGTGCCTGGAGTGTCAGCAGGGACTATGGCTACACCTTC.

This clone was recorded only once. The rearrangement joins TRBV11-2 to TRBJ2-1; D not resolved. Germline CDR1 is SGHAT and CDR2 is FQNNGV. The germline V and J ends were trimmed by 2 bases and 8 bases, with 4 bases remaining between them. CDR3 length equals 11 residues. The CDR3 DNA reads as TGTGCCAGCAGCTTAAGGGATGAGCAGTTCTTC. This codes for CASSLRDEQFF.

This chain links TRBV6-5 with TRBJ1-3; D ambiguous. Germline V gene lookup returns CDR1 MNHEY and CDR2 SVGAGI. V was clipped by 7 bases and J by 0 bases, with 13 bases between them. This CDR3 has 15 residues. CDR3 nucleotides: TGTGCCAGCACCTTCCGTCCGAGCTCTGGAAACACCATATATTTT. As protein: CASTFRPSSGNTIYF.